Below, 5 T cell receptor beta chains from the same sample are listed, as sequenced in a study of CD8+ T cells in alopecia areata. Cells pooled from cutaneous lymph nodes were sorted on CD4, CD8alpha, NKG2D, NKG2ACE and other markers. In each case, RNA was isolated and then reverse transcribed into cDNA as the sequencing template. TCRdb's table, derived via immunoSEQ multiplex PCR, lists solely in-frame clones and lacks some. The sample is made up of more than 250,000 clones, none counted only once. The specimen was CD4+ T cells sorted from a lymph node. The receptors derive from a C3H/HeJ mouse with alopecia areata. MHC haplotype: H2-k.

This clone was seen at least ten times. Genes here carry mouse names. The DNA ends 4 residues before the CDR3 does, and the rest of the CDR3 is filled in from the germline J gene. This rearrangement joins TRBV14 to TRBJ1-2; 7 bases agree with TRBD1. V shed 5 bases and J 4 bases; nucleotides not matched to a gene: 8. The CDR3 has 14 amino acids. Germline CDR1 SGHDT, CDR2 FRDEAV. CDR3 DNA, as far as it was read: TGTGCCAGCAGCCAAGGGGGCGCCGGCTCC. This gives the protein CASSQGGAGS. The CDR3 in its entirety is CASSQGGAGSDYTF.

This clone occurred a few times. The gene names given are mouse names. The CDR3 end lies 4 residues beyond the end of the read and is filled in from the germline J gene. V is TRBV13-3 and J is TRBJ2-4, with D tentatively TRBD1 (6 bases). Trimming left V 4 bases short and J 0 bases short, with 12 bases between. This CDR3 has 15 residues. The germline CDR1 and CDR2 sequences are NNHDY and SYVADS. The sequenced CDR3 bases are TGTGCCAGCAGTCGACCGGGACAAAGTCAAAAC. Amino acid sequence: CASSRPGQSQN. In full, the CDR3 is CASSRPGQSQNTLYF.

Only a few counts were recorded for this clone. Genes and germline come from the mouse. The missing CDR3 end, 4 residues past where the read stops, is filled in from the germline J gene. The gene calls are TRBV13-1 and TRBJ2-5, with TRBD2 matching 10 bases. There are 14 residues in the CDR3. With 6 bases clipped from V and 3 bases from J, the junction kept 4 bases outside the gene matches. Germline lookup yields CDR1 NSHNY and CDR2 SYGAGN. Incomplete CDR3 DNA: TGTGCCAGCACCCCGGGACTGGGGCAAGAC. Amino acid sequence: CASTPGLGQD. The complete CDR3 sequence is CASTPGLGQDTQYF.

As concerns this clone: Gene names are the mouse ones. The CDR3 end lies 4 residues beyond the end of the read and is filled in from the germline J gene. This chain links TRBV13-1 with TRBJ2-7; D is ambiguous. Trimming left V 2 bases short and J 0 bases short, with 12 bases between. The CDR3 runs to 15 residues. Germline V gives CDR1 NSHNY, CDR2 SYGAGN. This chain's CDR3 is CASSDPTLSSYEQYF. The CDR3 DNA, read in part, is TGTGCCAGCAGTGACCCGACTCTTAGCTCCTAT.

This clone was observed a few times. The gene symbols are mouse symbols. The CDR3 goes on 4 residues after the read ends, and that part is filled in from the germline J gene. J is TRBJ1-2 and V is TRBV13-2, with TRBD1 as a possible D gene (6 bases). CDR3 size: 14 residues. Germline V gene sequence: CDR1 NNHNN, CDR2 SYGAGS (reference sequence). The ends were cut back, 5 bases at V and 0 bases at J, with 11 bases in the middle. CDR3 sequence reads: CASGRDNSNSDYTF. The DNA read from the CDR3 is TGTGCCAGCGGCCGGGACAATTCAAACTCC.